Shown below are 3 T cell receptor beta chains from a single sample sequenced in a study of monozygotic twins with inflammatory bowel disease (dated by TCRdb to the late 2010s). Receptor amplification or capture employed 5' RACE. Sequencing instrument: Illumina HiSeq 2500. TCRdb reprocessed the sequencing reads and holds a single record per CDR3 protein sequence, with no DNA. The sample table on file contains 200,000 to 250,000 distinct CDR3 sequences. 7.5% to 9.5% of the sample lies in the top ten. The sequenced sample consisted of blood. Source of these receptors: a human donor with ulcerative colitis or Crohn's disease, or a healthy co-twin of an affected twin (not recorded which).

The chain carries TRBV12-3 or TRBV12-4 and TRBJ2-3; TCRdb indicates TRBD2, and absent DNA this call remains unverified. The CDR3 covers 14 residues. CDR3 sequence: CASSTSGTTYTQYF.

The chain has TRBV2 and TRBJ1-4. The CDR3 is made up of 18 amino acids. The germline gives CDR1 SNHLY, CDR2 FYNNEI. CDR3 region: CASSFDGSSRVANEKLFF.

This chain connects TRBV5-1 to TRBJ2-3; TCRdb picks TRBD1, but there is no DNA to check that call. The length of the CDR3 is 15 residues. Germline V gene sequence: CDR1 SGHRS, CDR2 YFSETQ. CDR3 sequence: CASSLAPGKADTQYF.